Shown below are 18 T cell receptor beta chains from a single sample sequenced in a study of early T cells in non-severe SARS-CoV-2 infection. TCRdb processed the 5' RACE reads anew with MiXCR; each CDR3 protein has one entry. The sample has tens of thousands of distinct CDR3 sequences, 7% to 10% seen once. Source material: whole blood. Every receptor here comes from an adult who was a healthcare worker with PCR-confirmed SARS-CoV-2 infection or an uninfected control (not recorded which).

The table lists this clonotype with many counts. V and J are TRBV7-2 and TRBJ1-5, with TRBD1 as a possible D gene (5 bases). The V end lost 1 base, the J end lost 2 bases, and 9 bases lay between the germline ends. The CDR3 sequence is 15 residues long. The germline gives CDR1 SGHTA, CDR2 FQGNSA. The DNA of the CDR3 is TGTGCCAGCAGCTTAGTGGGGGGTCGCAATCAGCCCCAGCATTTT. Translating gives CASSLVGGRNQPQHF.

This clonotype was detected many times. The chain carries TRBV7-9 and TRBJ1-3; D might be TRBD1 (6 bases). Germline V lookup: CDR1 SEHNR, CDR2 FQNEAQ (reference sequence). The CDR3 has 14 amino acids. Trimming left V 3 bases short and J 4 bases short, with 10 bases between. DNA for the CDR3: TGTGCCAGCAGCTTCTCAGGGGCCGGAAACACCATATATTTT. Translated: CASSFSGAGNTIYF.

In DNA, the CDR3 is TGTGCCAGCAGCATCGGGTCTCTCGCACTCTCTGGAAACACCATATATTTT. Translated, it gives CASSIGSLALSGNTIYF. The chain employs TRBV7-6 and TRBJ1-3; D gene ambiguous. From germline, CDR1 is SGHVS and CDR2 FNYEAQ. Trimming removed 5 bases at V and 0 bases at J, with 17 bases between. The CDR3 has 17 residues. The whole variable domain, remainder taken from reference TRBV7-6 and TRBJ1-3, is GAGVSQSPRYKVTKRGQDVALRCDPISGHVSLYWYRQALGQGPEFLTYFNYEAQQDKSGLPNDRFSAERPEGSISTLTIQRTEQRDSAMYRCASSIGSLALSGNTIYFGEGSWLTVV.

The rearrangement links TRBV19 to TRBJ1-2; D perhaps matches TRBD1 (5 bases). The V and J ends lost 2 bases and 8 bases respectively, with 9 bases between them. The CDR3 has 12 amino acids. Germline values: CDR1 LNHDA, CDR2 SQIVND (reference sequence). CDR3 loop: CASSISQDGYTF. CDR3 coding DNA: TGTGCCAGTAGTATATCACAGGACGGCTACACCTTC.

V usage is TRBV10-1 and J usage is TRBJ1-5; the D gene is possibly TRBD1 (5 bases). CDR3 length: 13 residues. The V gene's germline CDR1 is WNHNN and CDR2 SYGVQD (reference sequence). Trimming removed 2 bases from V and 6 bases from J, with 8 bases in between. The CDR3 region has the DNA TGCGCCAGCAGTGAGGGGACCGGTCAGCCCCAGCATTTT. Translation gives CASSEGTGQPQHF.

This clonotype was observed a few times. CDR3 sequence reads: CAWSRGGPSDTQYF. Written as DNA, the CDR3 is TGTGCCTGGAGTCGGGGGGGCCCCTCAGATACGCAGTATTTT. The V gene is TRBV30, the J gene TRBJ2-3; 8 nucleotides match TRBD2. Germline CDR1 is GTSNPN and CDR2 is SVGIG (reference sequence). The CDR3 totals 14 residues. The junction had 5 bases not matched to a gene; V was cut back by 2 bases and J by 4 bases.

The CDR3 nucleotides read TGTGCCAGCAGCTTAGGAATAGAACAAGAGACCCAGTACTTC. It yields the protein CASSLGIEQETQYF. The V gene is TRBV7-6, the J gene TRBJ2-5; D is uncertain. Trimming stripped 1 base from V and 2 bases from J, with 8 bases between. The length of the CDR3 is 14 residues. Germline loops: CDR1 SGHVS, CDR2 FNYEAQ.

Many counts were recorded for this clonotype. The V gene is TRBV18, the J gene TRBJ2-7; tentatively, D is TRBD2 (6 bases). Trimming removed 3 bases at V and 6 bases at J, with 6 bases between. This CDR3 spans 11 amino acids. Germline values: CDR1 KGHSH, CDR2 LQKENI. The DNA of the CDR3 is TGTGCCAGCTCACCGGGGGGCGAGCAGTACTTC. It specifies CASSPGGEQYF.

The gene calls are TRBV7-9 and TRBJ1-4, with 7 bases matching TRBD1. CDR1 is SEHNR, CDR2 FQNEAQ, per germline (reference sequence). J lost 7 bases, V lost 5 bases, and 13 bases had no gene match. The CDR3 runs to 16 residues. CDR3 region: CASSASDDRVSEKLFF. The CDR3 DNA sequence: TGTGCCAGCAGCGCCTCAGACGACAGGGTATCTGAAAAACTGTTTTTT.

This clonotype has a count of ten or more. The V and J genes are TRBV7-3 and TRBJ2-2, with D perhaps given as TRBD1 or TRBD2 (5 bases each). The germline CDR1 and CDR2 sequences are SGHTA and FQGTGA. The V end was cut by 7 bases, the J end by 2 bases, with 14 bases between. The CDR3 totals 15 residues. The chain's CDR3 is CASTPQGPNTGELFF. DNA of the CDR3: TGTGCCAGCACCCCCCAGGGACCAAACACCGGGGAGCTGTTTTTT.

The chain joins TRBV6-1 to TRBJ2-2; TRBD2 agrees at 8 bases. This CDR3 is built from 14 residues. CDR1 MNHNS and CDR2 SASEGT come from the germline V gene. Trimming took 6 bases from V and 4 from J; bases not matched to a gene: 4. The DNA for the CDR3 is TGTGCCAGCAGGGTCGGACTAGCCACCGGGGAGCTGTTTTTT. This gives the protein CASRVGLATGELFF.

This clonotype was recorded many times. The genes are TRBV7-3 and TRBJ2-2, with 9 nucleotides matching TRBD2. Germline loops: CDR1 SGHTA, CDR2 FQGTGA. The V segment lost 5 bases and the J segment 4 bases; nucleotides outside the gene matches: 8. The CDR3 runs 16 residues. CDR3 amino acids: CASSLQAGGLTGELFF. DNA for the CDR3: TGTGCCAGCAGCCTCCAAGCGGGGGGACTCACCGGGGAGCTGTTTTTT.

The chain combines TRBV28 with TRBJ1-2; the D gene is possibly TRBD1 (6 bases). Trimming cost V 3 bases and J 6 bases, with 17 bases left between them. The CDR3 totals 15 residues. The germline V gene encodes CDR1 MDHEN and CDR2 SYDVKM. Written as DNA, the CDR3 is TGTGCCAGCAGTTTGAGGTTTAGGGGGGGAGATGGCTACACCTTC. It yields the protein CASSLRFRGGDGYTF.

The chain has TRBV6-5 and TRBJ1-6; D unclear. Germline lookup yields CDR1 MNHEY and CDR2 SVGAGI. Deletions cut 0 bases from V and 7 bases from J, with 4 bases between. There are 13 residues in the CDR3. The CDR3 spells CASSYSSNSPLHF. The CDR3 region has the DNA TGTGCCAGCAGTTACTCCTCCAATTCACCCCTCCACTTT.

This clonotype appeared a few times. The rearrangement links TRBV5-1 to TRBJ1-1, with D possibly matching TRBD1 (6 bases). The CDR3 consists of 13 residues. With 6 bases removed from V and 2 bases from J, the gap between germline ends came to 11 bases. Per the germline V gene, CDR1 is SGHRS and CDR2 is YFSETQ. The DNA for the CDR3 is TGCGCCAGCATCGGACAGCCTAACACTGAAGCTTTCTTT. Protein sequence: CASIGQPNTEAFF. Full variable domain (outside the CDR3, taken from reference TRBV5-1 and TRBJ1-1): KAGVTQTPRYLIKTRGQQVTLSCSPISGHRSVSWYQQTPGQGLQFLFEYFSETQRNKGNFPGRFSGRQFSNSRSEMNVSTLELGDSALYLCASIGQPNTEAFFGQGTRLTVV.

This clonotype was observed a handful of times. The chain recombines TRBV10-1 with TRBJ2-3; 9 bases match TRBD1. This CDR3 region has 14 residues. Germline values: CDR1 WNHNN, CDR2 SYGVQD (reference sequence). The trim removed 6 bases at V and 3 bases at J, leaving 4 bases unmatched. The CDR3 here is CASSDRGRTDTQYF. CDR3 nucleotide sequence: TGCGCCAGCAGCGACAGGGGGAGGACAGATACGCAGTATTTT.

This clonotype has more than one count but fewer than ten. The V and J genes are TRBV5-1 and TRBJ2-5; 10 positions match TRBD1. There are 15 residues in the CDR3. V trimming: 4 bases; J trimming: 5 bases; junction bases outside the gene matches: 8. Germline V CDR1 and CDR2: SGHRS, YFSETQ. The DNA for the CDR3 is TGCGCCAGCAGCCCCTCGGGACAGGGGATGGAGACCCAGTACTTC. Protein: CASSPSGQGMETQYF.

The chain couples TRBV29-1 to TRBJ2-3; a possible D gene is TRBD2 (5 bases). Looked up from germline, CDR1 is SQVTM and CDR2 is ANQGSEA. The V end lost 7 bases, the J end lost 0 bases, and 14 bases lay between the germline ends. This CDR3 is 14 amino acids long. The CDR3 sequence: CSATWTGSTDTQYF. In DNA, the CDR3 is TGCAGCGCCACTTGGACGGGGAGCACAGATACGCAGTATTTT.